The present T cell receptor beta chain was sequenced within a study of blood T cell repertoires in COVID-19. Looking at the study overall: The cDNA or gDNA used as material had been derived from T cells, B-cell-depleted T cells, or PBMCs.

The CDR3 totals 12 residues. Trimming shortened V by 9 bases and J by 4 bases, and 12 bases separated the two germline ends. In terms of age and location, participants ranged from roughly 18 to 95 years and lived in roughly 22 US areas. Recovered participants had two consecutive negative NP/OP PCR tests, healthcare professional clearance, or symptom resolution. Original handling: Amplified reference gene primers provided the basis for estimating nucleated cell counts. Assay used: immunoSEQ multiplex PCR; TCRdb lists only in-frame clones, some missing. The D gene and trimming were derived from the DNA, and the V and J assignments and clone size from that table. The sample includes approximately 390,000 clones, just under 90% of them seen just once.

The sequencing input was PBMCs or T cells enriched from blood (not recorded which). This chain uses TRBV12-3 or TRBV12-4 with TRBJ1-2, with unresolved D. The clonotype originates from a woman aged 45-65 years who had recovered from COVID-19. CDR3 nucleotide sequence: TGTGCCAGTGCCGCCGGGGTCTATGGCTACACCTTC. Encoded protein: CASAAGVYGYTF.